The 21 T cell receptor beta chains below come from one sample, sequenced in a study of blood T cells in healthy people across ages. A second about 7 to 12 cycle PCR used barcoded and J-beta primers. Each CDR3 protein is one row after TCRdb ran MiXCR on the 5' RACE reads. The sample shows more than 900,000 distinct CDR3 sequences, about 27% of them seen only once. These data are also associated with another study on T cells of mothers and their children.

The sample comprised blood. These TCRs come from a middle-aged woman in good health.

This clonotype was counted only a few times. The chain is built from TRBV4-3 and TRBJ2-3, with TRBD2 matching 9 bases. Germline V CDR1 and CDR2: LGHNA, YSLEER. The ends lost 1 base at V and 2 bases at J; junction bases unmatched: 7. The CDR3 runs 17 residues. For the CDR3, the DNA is TGCGCCAGCAGCCAAGTTCTTCTAGCGGGGAACACAGATACGCAGTATTTT. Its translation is CASSQVLLAGNTDTQYF.

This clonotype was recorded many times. In DNA form, the CDR3 reads TGCAGTGCGCCATTGACAGGGCTGACCTACGAGCAGTACTTC. This codes for CSAPLTGLTYEQYF. The V call is TRBV20-1, the J call TRBJ2-7; 7 positions agree with TRBD1. The J segment lost 2 bases and the V segment lost 6 bases, leaving 10 bases of the junction unmatched. Germline V gene data show CDR1 as DFQATT and CDR2 as SNEGSKA (reference sequence). CDR3 length: 14 amino acids.

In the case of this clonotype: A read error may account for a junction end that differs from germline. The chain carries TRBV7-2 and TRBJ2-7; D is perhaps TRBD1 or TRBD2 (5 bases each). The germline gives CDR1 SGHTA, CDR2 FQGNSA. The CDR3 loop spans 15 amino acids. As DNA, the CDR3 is TGCGCCAGCAGCCTAAAACTCGGGACGCCCTACGAGCAGTACTTC. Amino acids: CASSLKLGTPYEQYF.

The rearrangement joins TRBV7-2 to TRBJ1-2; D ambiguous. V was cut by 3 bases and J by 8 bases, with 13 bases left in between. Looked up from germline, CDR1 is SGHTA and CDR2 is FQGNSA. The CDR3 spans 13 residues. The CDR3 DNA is TGTGCCAGCAGCTTGAACAGTCGAGGCGGCTACACCTTC. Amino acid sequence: CASSLNSRGGYTF. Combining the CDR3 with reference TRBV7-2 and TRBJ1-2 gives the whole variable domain GAGVSQSPSNKVTEKGKDVELRCDPISGHTALYWYRQSLGQGLEFLIYFQGNSAPDKSGLPSDRFSAERTGGSVSTLTIQRTQQEDSAVYLCASSLNSRGGYTFGSGTRLTVV.

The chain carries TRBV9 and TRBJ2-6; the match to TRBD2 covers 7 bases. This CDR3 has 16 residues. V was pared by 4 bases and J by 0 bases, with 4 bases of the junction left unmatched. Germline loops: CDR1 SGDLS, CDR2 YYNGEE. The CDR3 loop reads CASSQRGVSGANVLTF. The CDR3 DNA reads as TGTGCCAGCAGCCAGCGGGGTGTCTCTGGGGCCAACGTCCTGACTTTC.

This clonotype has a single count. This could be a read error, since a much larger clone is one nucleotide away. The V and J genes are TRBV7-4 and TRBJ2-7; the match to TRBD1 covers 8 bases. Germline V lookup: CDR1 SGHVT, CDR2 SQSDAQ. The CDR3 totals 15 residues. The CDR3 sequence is CACRTSRGRPYEQYF. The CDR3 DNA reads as TGTGCCTGCAGAACAAGCAGGGGGCGCCCCTACGAGCAGTACTTC.

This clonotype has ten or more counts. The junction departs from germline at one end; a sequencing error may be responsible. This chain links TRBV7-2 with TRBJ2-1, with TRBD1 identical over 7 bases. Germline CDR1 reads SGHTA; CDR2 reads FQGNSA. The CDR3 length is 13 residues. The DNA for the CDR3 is TGTGCCAGCAGTTTAGGGGGCGTCAATGAGCAGTTCTTC. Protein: CASSLGGVNEQFF.

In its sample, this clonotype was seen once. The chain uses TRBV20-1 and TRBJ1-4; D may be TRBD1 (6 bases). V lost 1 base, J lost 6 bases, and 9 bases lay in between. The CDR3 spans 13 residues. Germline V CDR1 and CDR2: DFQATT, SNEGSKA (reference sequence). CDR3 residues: CSARGDRHEKLFF. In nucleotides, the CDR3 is TGCAGTGCTAGAGGCGACAGGCATGAAAAACTGTTTTTT.

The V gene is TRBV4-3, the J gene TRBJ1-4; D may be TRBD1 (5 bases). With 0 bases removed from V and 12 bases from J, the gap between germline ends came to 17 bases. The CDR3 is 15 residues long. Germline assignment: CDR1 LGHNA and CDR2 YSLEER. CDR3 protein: CASSQEKGRGEELFF. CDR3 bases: TGCGCCAGCAGCCAAGAGAAGGGGCGTGGGGAAGAACTGTTTTTT.

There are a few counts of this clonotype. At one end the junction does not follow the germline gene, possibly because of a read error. The CDR3 region is CASTVDTPNTGERFF. The CDR3 DNA is TGCGCCAGCACCGTTGACACCCCGAACACCGGGGAGCGGTTTTTT. This chain connects TRBV5-1 to TRBJ2-2, with D perhaps TRBD2 (5 bases). The germline V gene has CDR1 SGHRS and CDR2 YFSETQ. The CDR3 totals 15 residues.

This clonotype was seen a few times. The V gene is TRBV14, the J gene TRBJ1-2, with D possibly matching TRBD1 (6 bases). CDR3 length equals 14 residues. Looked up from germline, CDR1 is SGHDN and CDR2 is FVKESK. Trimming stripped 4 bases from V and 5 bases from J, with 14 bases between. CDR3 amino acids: CASSRGGGRYGYTF. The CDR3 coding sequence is TGTGCCAGCAGCCGCGGGGGGGGCAGGTATGGCTACACCTTC.

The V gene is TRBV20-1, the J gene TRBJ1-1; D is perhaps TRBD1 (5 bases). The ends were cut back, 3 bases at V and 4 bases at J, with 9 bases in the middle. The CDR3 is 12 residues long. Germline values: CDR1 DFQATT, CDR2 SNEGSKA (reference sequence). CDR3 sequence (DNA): TGCAGTGCTAGCGGGGGGGGCACTGAAGCTTTCTTT. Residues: CSASGGGTEAFF.

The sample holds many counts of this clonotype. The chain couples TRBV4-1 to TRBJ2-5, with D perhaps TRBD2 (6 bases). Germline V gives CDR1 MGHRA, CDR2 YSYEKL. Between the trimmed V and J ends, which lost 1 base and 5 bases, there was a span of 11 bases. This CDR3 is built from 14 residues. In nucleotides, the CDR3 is TGCGCCAGCAGCCAAGGGTGGCGGGATGAGACCCAGTACTTC. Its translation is CASSQGWRDETQYF.

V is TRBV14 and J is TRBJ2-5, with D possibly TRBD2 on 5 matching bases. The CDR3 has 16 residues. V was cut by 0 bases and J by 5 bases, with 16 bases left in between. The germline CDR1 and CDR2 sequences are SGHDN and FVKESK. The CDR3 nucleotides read TGTGCCAGCAGCCAAGATTTGTATGGAGGACTGGAGACCCAGTACTTC. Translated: CASSQDLYGGLETQYF.

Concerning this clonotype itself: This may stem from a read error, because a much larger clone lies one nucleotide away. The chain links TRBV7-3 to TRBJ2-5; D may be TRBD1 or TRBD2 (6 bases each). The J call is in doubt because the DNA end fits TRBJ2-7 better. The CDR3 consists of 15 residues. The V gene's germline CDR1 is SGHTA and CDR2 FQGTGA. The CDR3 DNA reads TGTGCCAGCGGCTTAACGGGGGCAGGGAGCTACGAGCAGTACTTC. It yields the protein CASGLTGAGSYEQYF.

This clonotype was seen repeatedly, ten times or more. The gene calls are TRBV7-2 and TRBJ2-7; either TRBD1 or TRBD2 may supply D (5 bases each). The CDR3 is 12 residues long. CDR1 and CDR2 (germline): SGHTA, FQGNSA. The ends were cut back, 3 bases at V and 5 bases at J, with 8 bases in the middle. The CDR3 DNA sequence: TGTGCCAGCAGCTTTGAGGGGAACGAGCAGTACTTC. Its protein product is CASSFEGNEQYF.

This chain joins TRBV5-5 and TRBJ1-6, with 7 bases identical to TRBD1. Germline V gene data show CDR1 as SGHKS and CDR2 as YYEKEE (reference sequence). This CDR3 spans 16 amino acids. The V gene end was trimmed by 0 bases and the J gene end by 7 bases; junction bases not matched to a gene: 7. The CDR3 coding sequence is TGTGCCAGCAGCTTGGCCTCCTCACAGGGGAATTCACCCCTCCACTTT. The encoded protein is CASSLASSQGNSPLHF.

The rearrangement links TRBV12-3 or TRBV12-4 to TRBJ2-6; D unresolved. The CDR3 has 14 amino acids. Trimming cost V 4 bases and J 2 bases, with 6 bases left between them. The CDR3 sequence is CASSSLTGANVLTF. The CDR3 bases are TGTGCCAGCAGTTCGTTGACTGGGGCCAACGTCCTGACTTTC.

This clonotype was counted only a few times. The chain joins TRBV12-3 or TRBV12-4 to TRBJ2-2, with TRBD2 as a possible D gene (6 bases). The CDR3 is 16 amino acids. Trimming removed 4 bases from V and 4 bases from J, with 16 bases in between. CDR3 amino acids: CASSSTPAGSTGELFF. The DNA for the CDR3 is TGTGCCAGCAGTTCTACCCCTGCGGGGAGCACCGGGGAGCTGTTTTTT.

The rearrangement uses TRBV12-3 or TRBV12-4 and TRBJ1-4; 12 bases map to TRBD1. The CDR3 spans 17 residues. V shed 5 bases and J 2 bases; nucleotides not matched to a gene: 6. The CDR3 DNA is TGTGCCAGCAGTCCGTGGGACAGGGGGCACACTAATGAAAAACTGTTTTTT. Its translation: CASSPWDRGHTNEKLFF.

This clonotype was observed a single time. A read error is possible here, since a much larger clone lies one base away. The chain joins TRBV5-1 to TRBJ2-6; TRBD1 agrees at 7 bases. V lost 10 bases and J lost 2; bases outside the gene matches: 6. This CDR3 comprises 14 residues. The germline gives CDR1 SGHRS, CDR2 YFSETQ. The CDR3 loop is CAGETGPGANVLTF. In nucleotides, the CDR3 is TGCGCCGGCGAGACAGGGCCTGGGGCCAACGTCCTGACTTTC.